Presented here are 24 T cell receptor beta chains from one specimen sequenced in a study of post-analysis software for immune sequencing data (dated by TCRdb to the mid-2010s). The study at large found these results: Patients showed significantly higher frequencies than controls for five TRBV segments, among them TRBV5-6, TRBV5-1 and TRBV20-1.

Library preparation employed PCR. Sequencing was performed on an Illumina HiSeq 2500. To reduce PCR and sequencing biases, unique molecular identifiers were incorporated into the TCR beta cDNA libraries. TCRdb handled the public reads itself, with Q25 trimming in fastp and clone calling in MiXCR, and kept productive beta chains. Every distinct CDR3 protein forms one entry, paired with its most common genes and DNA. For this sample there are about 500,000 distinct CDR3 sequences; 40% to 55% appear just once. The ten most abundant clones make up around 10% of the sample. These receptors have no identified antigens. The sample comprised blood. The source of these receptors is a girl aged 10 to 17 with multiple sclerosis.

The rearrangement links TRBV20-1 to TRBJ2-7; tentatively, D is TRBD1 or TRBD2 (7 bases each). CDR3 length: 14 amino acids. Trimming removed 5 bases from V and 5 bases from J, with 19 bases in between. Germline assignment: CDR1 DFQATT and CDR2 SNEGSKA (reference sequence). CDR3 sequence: CSALPASGTDEQYF. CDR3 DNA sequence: TGCAGTGCTCTCCCCGCAAGCGGGACAGACGAGCAGTACTTC.

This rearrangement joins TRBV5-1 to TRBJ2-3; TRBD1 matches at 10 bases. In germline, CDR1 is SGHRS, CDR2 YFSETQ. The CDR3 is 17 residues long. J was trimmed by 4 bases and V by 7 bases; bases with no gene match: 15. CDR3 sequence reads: CASGTFRDRGIPDTQYF. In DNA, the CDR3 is TGCGCCAGCGGGACCTTTCGGGACAGGGGTATCCCAGATACGCAGTATTTT.

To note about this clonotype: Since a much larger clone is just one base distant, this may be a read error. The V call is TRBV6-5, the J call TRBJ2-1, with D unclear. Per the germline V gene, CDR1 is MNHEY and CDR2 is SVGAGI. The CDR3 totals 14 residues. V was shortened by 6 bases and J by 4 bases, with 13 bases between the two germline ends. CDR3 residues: CASSPSAEYNEQFF. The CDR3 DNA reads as TGTGCCAGCAGCCCATCGGCGGAATACAATGAGCAGTTCTTC.

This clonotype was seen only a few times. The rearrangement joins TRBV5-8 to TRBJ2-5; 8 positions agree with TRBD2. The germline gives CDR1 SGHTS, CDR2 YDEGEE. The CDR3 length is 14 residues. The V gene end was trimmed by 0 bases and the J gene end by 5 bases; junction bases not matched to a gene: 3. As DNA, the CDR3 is TGTGCCAGCAGCTTGGAGGGGACTAGGGAGACCCAGTACTTC. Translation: CASSLEGTRETQYF.

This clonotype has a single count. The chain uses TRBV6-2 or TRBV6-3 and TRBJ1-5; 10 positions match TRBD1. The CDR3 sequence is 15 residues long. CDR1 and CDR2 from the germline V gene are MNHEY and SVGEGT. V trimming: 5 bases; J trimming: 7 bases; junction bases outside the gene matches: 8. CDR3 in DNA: TGTGCCAGCAGTCGCGGACAGGGGGGGGTGCAGCCCCAGCATTTT. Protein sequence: CASSRGQGGVQPQHF.

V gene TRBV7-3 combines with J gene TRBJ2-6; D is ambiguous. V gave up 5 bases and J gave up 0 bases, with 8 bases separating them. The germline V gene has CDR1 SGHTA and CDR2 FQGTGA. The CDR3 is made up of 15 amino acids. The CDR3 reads CASSQLSSGANVLTF. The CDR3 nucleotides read TGTGCCAGCAGCCAACTTAGCTCTGGGGCCAACGTCCTGACTTTC.

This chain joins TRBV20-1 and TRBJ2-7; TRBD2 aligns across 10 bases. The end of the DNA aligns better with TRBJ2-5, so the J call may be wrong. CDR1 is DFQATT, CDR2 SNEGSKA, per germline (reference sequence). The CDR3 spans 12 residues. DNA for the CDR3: TGCAGTGTTGGGACTAGCGTAGAGACCCAGTACTTC. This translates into CSVGTSVETQYF.

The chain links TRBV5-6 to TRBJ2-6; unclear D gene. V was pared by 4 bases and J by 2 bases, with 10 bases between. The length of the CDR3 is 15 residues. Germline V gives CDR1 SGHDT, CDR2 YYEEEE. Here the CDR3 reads CASSPVGAGANVLTF. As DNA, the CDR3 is TGTGCCAGCAGCCCCGTTGGCGCTGGGGCCAACGTCCTGACTTTC.

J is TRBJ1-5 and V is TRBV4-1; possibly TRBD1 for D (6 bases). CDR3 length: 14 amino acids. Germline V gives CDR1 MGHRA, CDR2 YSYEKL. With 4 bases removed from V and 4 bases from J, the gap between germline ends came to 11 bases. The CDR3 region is CASSLWTENQPQHF. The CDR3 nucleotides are TGCGCCAGCAGCCTTTGGACAGAAAATCAGCCCCAGCATTTT.

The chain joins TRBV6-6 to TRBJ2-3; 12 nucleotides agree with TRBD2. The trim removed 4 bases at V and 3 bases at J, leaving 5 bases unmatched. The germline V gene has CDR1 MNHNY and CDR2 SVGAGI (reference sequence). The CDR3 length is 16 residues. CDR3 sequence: CASSSGGLAGTDTQYF. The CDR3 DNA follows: TGTGCCAGCAGTTCGGGAGGACTAGCGGGGACAGATACGCAGTATTTT.

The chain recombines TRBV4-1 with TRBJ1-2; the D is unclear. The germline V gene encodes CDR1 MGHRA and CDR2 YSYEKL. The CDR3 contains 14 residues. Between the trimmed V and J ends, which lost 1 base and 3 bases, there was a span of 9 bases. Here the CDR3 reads CASSQVVTDYGYTF. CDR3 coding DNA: TGCGCCAGCAGCCAAGTTGTCACGGACTATGGCTACACCTTC.

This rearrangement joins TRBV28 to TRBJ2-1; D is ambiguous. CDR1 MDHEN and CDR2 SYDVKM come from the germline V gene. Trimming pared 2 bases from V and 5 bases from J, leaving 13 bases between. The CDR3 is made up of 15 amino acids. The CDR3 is CASSLTKFLNNEQFF. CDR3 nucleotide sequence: TGTGCCAGCAGTTTAACGAAATTCCTAAACAATGAGCAGTTCTTC.

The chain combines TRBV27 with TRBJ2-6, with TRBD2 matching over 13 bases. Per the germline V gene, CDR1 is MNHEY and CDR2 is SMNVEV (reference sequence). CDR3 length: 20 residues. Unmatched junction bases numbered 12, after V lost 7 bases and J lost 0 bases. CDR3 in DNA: TGTGCCAGCAAACTAAGGACTAGCGGGAGCCCAAGCTCTGGGGCCAACGTCCTGACTTTC. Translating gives CASKLRTSGSPSSGANVLTF.

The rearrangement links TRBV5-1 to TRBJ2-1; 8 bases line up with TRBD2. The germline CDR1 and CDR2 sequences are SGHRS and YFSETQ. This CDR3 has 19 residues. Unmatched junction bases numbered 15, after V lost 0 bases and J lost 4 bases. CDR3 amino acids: CASSLVPDTSGIIYNEQFF. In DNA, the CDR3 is TGCGCCAGCAGCTTGGTCCCCGATACTAGCGGAATCATTTACAATGAGCAGTTCTTC.

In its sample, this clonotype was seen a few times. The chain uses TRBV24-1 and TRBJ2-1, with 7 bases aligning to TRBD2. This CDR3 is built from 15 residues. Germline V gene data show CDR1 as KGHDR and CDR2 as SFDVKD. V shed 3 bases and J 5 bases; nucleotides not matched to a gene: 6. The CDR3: CATSDAGVWDNEQFF. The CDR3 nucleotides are TGTGCCACCAGTGATGCGGGGGTATGGGACAATGAGCAGTTCTTC.

The CDR3 here is CASRYSQGSEAFF. The CDR3 DNA is TGTGCCAGCAGATATAGCCAGGGCTCGGAAGCTTTCTTT. The rearrangement links TRBV6-6 to TRBJ1-1; D possibly corresponds to TRBD1 (5 bases). The CDR3 loop spans 13 amino acids. Trimming removed 6 bases at V and 8 bases at J, with 16 bases between. Germline CDR1 and CDR2: MNHNY and SVGAGI (reference sequence).

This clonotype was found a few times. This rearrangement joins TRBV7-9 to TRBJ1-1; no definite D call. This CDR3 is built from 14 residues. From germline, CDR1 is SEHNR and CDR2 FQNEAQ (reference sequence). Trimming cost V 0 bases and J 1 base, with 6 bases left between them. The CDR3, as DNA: TGTGCCAGCAGCTTAGCGAAAAAGAACACTGAAGCTTTCTTT. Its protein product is CASSLAKKNTEAFF.

The CDR3 DNA is TGTGCCAGCAGTCCCTGGCAGGGGGCGGGGAATGAGCAGTTCTTC. It specifies CASSPWQGAGNEQFF. V usage is TRBV28 and J usage is TRBJ2-1; 8 nucleotides line up with TRBD1. After removal of 5 bases from V and 7 bases from J, the junction contained 10 bases not matched to a gene. The CDR3 has 15 amino acids. CDR1 is MDHEN, CDR2 SYDVKM, per germline.

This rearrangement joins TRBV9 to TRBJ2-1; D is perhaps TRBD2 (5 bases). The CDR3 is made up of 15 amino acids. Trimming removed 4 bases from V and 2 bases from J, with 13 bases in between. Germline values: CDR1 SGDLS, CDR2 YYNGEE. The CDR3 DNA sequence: TGTGCCAGCAGCTTCCGAGGGAACCCCTACAATGAGCAGTTCTTC. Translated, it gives CASSFRGNPYNEQFF. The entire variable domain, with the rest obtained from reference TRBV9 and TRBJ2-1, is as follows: DSGVTQTPKHLITATGQRVTLRCSPRSGDLSVYWYQQSLDQGLQFLIQYYNGEERAKGNILERFSAQQFPDLHSELNLSSLELGDSALYFCASSFRGNPYNEQFFGPGTRLTVL.

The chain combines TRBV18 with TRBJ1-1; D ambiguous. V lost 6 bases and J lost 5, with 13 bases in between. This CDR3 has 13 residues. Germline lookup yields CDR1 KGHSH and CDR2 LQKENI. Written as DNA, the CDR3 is TGTGCCAGCTCGGCGAACGTTGGGACTGAAGCTTTCTTT. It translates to CASSANVGTEAFF.

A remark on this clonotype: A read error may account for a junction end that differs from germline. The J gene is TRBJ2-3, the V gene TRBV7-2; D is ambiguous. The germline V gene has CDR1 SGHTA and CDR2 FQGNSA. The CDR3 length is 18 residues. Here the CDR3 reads CASSLNSLTGLFKDTQYF. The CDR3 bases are TGTGCCAGTAGCTTAAACTCCCTAACGGGCCTATTCAAAGATACGCAGTATTTT. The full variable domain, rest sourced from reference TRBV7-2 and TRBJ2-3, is GAGVSQSPSNKVTEKGKDVELRCDPISGHTALYWYRQSLGQGLEFLIYFQGNSAPDKSGLPSDRFSAERTGGSVSTLTIQRTQQEDSAVYLCASSLNSLTGLFKDTQYFGPGTRLTVL.

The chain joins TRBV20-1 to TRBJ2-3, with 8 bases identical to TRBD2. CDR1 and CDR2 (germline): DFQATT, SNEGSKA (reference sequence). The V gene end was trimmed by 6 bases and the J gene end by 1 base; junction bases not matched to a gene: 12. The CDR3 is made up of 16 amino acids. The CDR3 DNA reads TGCAGTGCGCTTTCGATGGGGCGGGGGGGCACAGATACGCAGTATTTT. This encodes CSALSMGRGGTDTQYF.

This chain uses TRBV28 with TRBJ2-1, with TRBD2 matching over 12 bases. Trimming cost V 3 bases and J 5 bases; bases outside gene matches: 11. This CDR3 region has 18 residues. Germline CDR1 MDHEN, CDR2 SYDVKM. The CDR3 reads CASSFMTSGRKRNNEQFF. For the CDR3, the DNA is TGTGCCAGCAGTTTTATGACTAGCGGGAGAAAAAGGAACAATGAGCAGTTCTTC.

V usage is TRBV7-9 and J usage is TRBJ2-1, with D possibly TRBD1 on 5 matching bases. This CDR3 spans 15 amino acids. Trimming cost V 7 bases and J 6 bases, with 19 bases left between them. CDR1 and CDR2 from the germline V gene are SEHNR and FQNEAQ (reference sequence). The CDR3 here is CASTPTGASGNEQFF. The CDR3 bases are TGTGCCAGCACCCCTACAGGTGCTTCTGGCAATGAGCAGTTCTTC.